The following is a T cell receptor beta chain sequence with its context. This sample is part of a study of shared clonotypes between healthy human individuals. Across the study: There were three CD4 naive, three CD4 memory, two CD8 naive and one CD8 memory plates per donor.

The CDR3 is made up of 16 amino acids. The germline CDR1 and CDR2 sequences are MDHEN and SYDVKM. V lost 3 bases, J lost 0 bases, and 5 bases stayed unmatched. Sequenced by immunoSEQ multiplex PCR; TCRdb stores in-frame clones only, minus some. The repertoire holds fewer than 1 million clones, with about 96% as singletons. Positive CCR7 selection of CD45RO-negative cells yielded the naive CD8 cells, and terminally differentiated effector memory CD45RA+ cells were excluded. Donation came from healthy HIV-negative adults that had no recent acute infections or vaccinations. The rearrangement uses TRBV28 and TRBJ2-1; 7 bases match TRBD1. The source material was naive CD8+ T cells sorted from blood. The source is a man aged 25-45 years in good health. In DNA form, the CDR3 reads TGTGCCAGCAGTTTCTCGGGACAGAGCTCCTACAATGAGCAGTTCTTC. It yields the protein CASSFSGQSSYNEQFF.